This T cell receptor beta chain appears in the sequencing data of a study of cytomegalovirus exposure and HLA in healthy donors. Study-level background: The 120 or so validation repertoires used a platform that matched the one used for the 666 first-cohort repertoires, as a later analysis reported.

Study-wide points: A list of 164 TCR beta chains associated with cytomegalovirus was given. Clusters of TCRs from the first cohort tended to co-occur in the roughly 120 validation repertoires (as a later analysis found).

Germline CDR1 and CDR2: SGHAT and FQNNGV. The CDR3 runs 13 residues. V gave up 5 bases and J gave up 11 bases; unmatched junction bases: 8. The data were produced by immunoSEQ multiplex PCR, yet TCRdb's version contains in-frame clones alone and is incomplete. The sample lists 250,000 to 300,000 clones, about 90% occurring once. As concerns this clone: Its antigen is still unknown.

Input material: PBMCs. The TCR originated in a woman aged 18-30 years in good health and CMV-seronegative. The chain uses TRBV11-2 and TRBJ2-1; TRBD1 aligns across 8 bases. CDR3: CASSTTTGVQQFF. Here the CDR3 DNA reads TGTGCCAGCAGCACCACGACAGGGGTCCAGCAGTTCTTC.